Reported below is one TCR beta chain. A read error may account for a junction end that differs from germline. This record comes from a study of blood T cell repertoires in COVID-19. The wider study: From the United States, Italy and Spain came samples of acute and convalescent COVID-19.

Original methodology: Amplification with reference gene primers provided the estimates of nucleated cell counts. Assay used: immunoSEQ multiplex PCR; TCRdb lists only in-frame clones, some missing. That table furnishes V, J and clone size, whereas the DNA furnished D and trimming. The sample has roughly 430,000 clones, nearly 90% seen once. Participants were aged about 18 to 89 years from around 25 US areas. Cohort placement rested on clinical history that participants reported themselves. The CDR3 has 17 residues. Germline assignment: CDR1 LNHNV and CDR2 YYDKDF (reference sequence). Sample: PBMCs or T cells enriched from blood (not recorded which). The chain joins TRBV15 to TRBJ1-5; possibly TRBD1 for D (6 bases). This receptor was identified in a woman aged 35 to 49 with acute COVID-19. The CDR3 protein is CATSRYRTDPRNEPQHF. CDR3 nucleotides: TGTGCCACCAGCAGATATCGGACAGACCCTCGCAATGAGCCCCAGCATTTT. Together with reference TRBV15 and TRBJ1-5, the CDR3 gives the full variable domain: DAMVIQNPRYQVTQFGKPVTLSCSQTLNHNVMYWYQQKSSQAPKLLFHYYDKDFNNEADTPDNFQSRRPNTSFCFLDIRSPGLGDTAMYLCATSRYRTDPRNEPQHFGDGTRLSIL.